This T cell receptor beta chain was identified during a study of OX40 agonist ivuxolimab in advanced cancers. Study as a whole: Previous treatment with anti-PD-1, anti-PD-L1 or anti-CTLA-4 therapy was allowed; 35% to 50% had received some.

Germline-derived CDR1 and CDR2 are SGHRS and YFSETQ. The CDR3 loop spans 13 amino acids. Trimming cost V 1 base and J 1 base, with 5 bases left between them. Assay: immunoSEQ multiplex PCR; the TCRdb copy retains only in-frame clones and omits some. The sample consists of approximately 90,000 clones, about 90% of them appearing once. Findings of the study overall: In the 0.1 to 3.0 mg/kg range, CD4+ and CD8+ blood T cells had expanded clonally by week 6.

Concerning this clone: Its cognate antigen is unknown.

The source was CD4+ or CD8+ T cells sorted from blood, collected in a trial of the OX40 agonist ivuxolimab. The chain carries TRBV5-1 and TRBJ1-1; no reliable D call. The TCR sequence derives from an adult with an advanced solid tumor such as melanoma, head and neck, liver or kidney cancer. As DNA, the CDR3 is TGCGCCAGCAGCTTGTCGGCGAACACTGAAGCTTTCTTT. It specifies CASSLSANTEAFF.